Below are 27 T cell receptor beta chains sequenced from a single sample in a study of T cell responses to AZD1222 COVID-19 vaccine. Clones were sequenced by immunoSEQ multiplex PCR, and TCRdb holds only the in-frame ones, with some missing. The sample contains 45,000 to 55,000 clones, roughly 80% of which appear only once. Specimen: peripheral blood, collected on day 0 of AZD1222 vaccination. These receptors all stem from an adult in good health.

The rearrangement links TRBV21-1 to TRBJ2-5; TRBD1 was called by the table and not checked on the DNA. TRBV21-1 is designated a pseudogene. The CDR3 has 15 residues. CDR3: CASSKGDRAQETQYF. The CDR3 nucleotides read TGTGCCAGCAGCAAAGGGGACAGGGCTCAAGAGACCCAGTACTTC.

The chain carries TRBV6-2 or TRBV6-3 and TRBJ2-2, with a weak D call TRBD2 (5 bases). The CDR3 has 16 residues. Trimming took off 4 bases at V and 4 bases at J, with 16 bases between the two ends. Germline V gene lookup returns CDR1 MNHEY and CDR2 SVGEGT. The CDR3 DNA is TGTGCCAGCAGTTCCATCGGACTGAGGAGCACCGGGGAGCTGTTTTTT. Its protein product is CASSSIGLRSTGELFF.

DNA of the CDR3: TGTGCCAGCAGTGAATACCCGGGACAGGGTTCCTACAATGAGCAGTTCTTC. Its translation is CASSEYPGQGSYNEQFF. V usage is TRBV25-1 and J usage is TRBJ2-1, with TRBD1 matching over 9 bases. The J segment lost 1 base and the V segment lost 0 bases, leaving 4 bases of the junction unmatched. The CDR3 consists of 17 residues. Germline V gene lookup returns CDR1 MGHDK and CDR2 SYGVNS.

V and J are TRBV12-1 and TRBJ2-7; the table gives TRBD1 as D, unverified against the DNA. TRBV12-1 is designated a pseudogene. The CDR3 loop spans 15 amino acids. CDR3 in amino acids: CASSPRDRGRYEQYF. The CDR3 nucleotides read TGTGCCAGCAGCCCACGGGACAGGGGGCGATACGAGCAGTACTTC.

This clone was found a few times. The chain has TRBV2 and TRBJ2-6; D is undetermined. The V gene lost 5 bases and the J gene lost 2 bases, with 10 bases spanning the gap. The CDR3 contains 15 residues. Germline-derived CDR1 and CDR2 are SNHLY and FYNNEI. The DNA of the CDR3 is TGTGCCAGCAGTACGCCTAGTACTGGGGCCAACGTCCTGACTTTC. As protein: CASSTPSTGANVLTF.

This clone was counted a few times. The J gene is TRBJ2-7, the V gene TRBV9, with D perhaps TRBD1 (6 bases). The CDR3 has 14 residues. Germline V gives CDR1 SGDLS, CDR2 YYNGEE. Trimming shortened V by 4 bases and J by 5 bases, and 16 bases separated the two germline ends. The CDR3 region has the DNA TGTGCCAGCAGCCCTTCCGACAGGTCCCACGAGCAGTACTTC. This translates into CASSPSDRSHEQYF. Using reference TRBV9 and TRBJ2-7 for the parts outside the CDR3, the full variable domain is DSGVTQTPKHLITATGQRVTLRCSPRSGDLSVYWYQQSLDQGLQFLIQYYNGEERAKGNILERFSAQQFPDLHSELNLSSLELGDSALYFCASSPSDRSHEQYFGPGTRLTVT.

The rearrangement joins TRBV7-2 to TRBJ2-3, with D possibly matching TRBD2 (5 bases). Germline CDR1 and CDR2: SGHTA and FQGNSA. The CDR3 has 14 amino acids. V dropped 5 bases and J dropped 2 bases, with 11 bases sitting between them. CDR3 nucleotide sequence: TGTGCCAGCAGCCCGGGAATGGTCACAGATACGCAGTATTTT. Translation gives CASSPGMVTDTQYF.

V and J are TRBV25-1 and TRBJ1-1; no clear D. The V gene's germline CDR1 is MGHDK and CDR2 SYGVNS. The CDR3 has 11 residues. The V end was cut by 3 bases, the J end by 4 bases, with 3 bases between. CDR3 in amino acids: CASSEGTEAFF. CDR3 sequence (DNA): TGTGCCAGCAGTGAGGGCACTGAAGCTTTCTTT.

The rearrangement uses TRBV5-1 and TRBJ1-1; a possible D gene is TRBD1 (6 bases). CDR1 is SGHRS, CDR2 YFSETQ, per germline. V was trimmed by 3 bases and J by 1 base, leaving 10 bases between them. This CDR3 has 14 residues. In DNA form, the CDR3 reads TGCGCCAGCAGCTATGGACAGTCGAACACTGAAGCTTTCTTT. This encodes CASSYGQSNTEAFF.

The chain couples TRBV4-2 to TRBJ1-6, with 8 bases fitting TRBD1. CDR1 LGHNA and CDR2 YNFKEQ come from the germline V gene. The CDR3 sequence is 16 residues long. The trim removed 0 bases at V and 10 bases at J, leaving 8 bases unmatched. The CDR3 nucleotides are TGTGCCAGCAGCCAAGATCCTCGGACAGGGTGGTCACCCCTCCACTTT. It is translated as CASSQDPRTGWSPLHF.

This sequence joins TRBV9 and TRBJ1-4; the D gene is possibly TRBD1 (5 bases). This CDR3 comprises 15 residues. The V end lost 3 bases, the J end lost 4 bases, and 13 bases lay between the germline ends. Germline CDR1 reads SGDLS; CDR2 reads YYNGEE. The CDR3 sequence: CASSAGLGVNEKLFF. The CDR3 DNA reads TGTGCCAGCAGCGCTGGGCTGGGGGTTAATGAAAAACTGTTTTTT.

The chain joins TRBV5-1 to TRBJ2-2, with 9 positions matching TRBD2. Germline loops: CDR1 SGHRS, CDR2 YFSETQ. Trimming cost V 4 bases and J 4 bases; bases outside gene matches: 8. The CDR3 runs 16 residues. CDR3 sequence reads: CASSAREGFGTGELFF. CDR3 DNA: TGCGCCAGCAGCGCGCGGGAGGGCTTTGGCACCGGGGAGCTGTTTTTT.

Only one count was recorded for this clone. This chain uses TRBV19 with TRBJ1-2, with D unclear. V was cut by 3 bases and J by 0 bases, with 17 bases left in between. There are 17 residues in the CDR3. The germline V gene encodes CDR1 LNHDA and CDR2 SQIVND (reference sequence). DNA for the CDR3: TGTGCCAGTAGTATCGGGGTGCTCGAGAATACTAACTATGGCTACACCTTC. This translates into CASSIGVLENTNYGYTF. The full variable domain, completed using reference TRBV19 and TRBJ1-2, is DGGITQSPKYLFRKEGQNVTLSCEQNLNHDAMYWYRQDPGQGLRLIYYSQIVNDFQKGDIAEGYSVSREKKESFPLTVTSAQKNPTAFYLCASSIGVLENTNYGYTFGSGTRLTVV.

Only a few counts were recorded for this clone. The V call is TRBV9, the J call TRBJ1-2; D not certain. In germline, CDR1 is SGDLS, CDR2 YYNGEE. Between the trimmed V and J ends, which lost 0 bases and 8 bases, there was a span of 14 bases. CDR3 size: 14 residues. The CDR3 nucleotides are TGTGCCAGCAGCGTAGATAGCGGATTCTACGGCTACACCTTC. Translating it yields CASSVDSGFYGYTF.

In DNA, the CDR3 is TGTGCCAGCAGCCCCGTAGCGGGAGTTTTCAGCGGGGAGCTGTTTTTT. The encoded protein is CASSPVAGVFSGELFF. The rearrangement links TRBV7-6 to TRBJ2-2; the match to TRBD2 covers 9 bases. This CDR3 comprises 16 residues. The J segment lost 7 bases and the V segment lost 5 bases, leaving 11 bases of the junction unmatched. The germline CDR1 and CDR2 sequences are SGHVS and FNYEAQ.

This chain connects TRBV29-1 to TRBJ2-7; 9 bases fit TRBD1. The CDR3 spans 13 residues. J lost 6 bases, V lost 4 bases, and 7 bases had no gene match. Germline V lookup: CDR1 SQVTM, CDR2 ANQGSEA. The CDR3 loop reads CSVVTGGPGEQYF. CDR3 in DNA: TGCAGCGTTGTCACAGGGGGCCCCGGCGAGCAGTACTTC.

V usage is TRBV7-9 and J usage is TRBJ2-3, with TRBD2 matching over 7 bases. Looked up from germline, CDR1 is SEHNR and CDR2 is FQNEAQ (reference sequence). The V segment lost 3 bases and the J segment 0 bases; nucleotides outside the gene matches: 6. The CDR3 loop spans 16 amino acids. The CDR3 DNA sequence: TGTGCCAGCAGCTTGAGCGGGACTGGAAGCACAGATACGCAGTATTTT. Translated: CASSLSGTGSTDTQYF.

Only one count was recorded for this clone. The chain carries TRBV5-1 and TRBJ2-1; no definite D call. This CDR3 is 14 amino acids long. The V end was cut by 0 bases, the J end by 6 bases, with 10 bases between. Germline V gene sequence: CDR1 SGHRS, CDR2 YFSETQ. The CDR3 bases are TGCGCCAGCAGCTTGGGGTCAGCGCCCAATGAGCAGTTCTTC. Protein product: CASSLGSAPNEQFF.

The chain links TRBV19 to TRBJ2-5; 7 nucleotides align to TRBD2. The CDR3 length is 14 residues. Germline CDR1 LNHDA, CDR2 SQIVND (reference sequence). Trimming cost V 1 base and J 2 bases; bases outside gene matches: 1. CDR3 coding DNA: TGTGCCAGTAGTATAGGGGGGGGACAAGAGACCCAGTACTTC. It is translated as CASSIGGGQETQYF.

The chain links TRBV30 to TRBJ1-1; possibly TRBD1 for D (5 bases). CDR1 and CDR2 (germline): GTSNPN, SVGIG (reference sequence). The CDR3 spans 12 residues. Trimming pared 7 bases from V and 2 bases from J, leaving 11 bases between. CDR3 bases: TGTGCCTACGGGCAGGGTAACACTGAAGCTTTCTTT. This codes for CAYGQGNTEAFF.

This chain connects TRBV5-1 to TRBJ1-1, with D hard to call. In germline, CDR1 is SGHRS, CDR2 YFSETQ. The V end lost 4 bases, the J end lost 0 bases, and 7 bases lay between the germline ends. CDR3 length: 13 residues. CDR3 residues: CASSLGMNTEAFF. The DNA for the CDR3 is TGCGCCAGCAGCCTGGGGATGAACACTGAAGCTTTCTTT.

The V gene is TRBV7-2, the J gene TRBJ1-3; tentatively, D is TRBD1 (6 bases). V gave up 5 bases and J gave up 2 bases, with 10 bases separating them. The CDR3 runs 14 residues. Germline V gene data show CDR1 as SGHTA and CDR2 as FQGNSA. The DNA of the CDR3 is TGTGCCAGCAGCCAGGGGACAACTGGAAACACCATATATTTT. The encoded protein is CASSQGTTGNTIYF. Full variable domain (remainder filled in from reference TRBV7-2 and TRBJ1-3): GAGVSQSPSNKVTEKGKDVELRCDPISGHTALYWYRQSLGQGLEFLIYFQGNSAPDKSGLPSDRFSAERTGGSVSTLTIQRTQQEDSAVYLCASSQGTTGNTIYFGEGSWLTVV.

The rearrangement uses TRBV7-9 and TRBJ1-3; D unclear. The germline CDR1 and CDR2 sequences are SEHNR and FQNEAQ (reference sequence). Trimming removed 5 bases at V and 0 bases at J, with 14 bases between. The CDR3 spans 16 residues. CDR3 bases: TGTGCCAGCAGCGGGTCGCGGCTCACCTCTGGAAACACCATATATTTT. It is translated as CASSGSRLTSGNTIYF. The full variable domain, with the rest looked up from reference TRBV7-9 and TRBJ1-3, is DTGVSQNPRHKITKRGQNVTFRCDPISEHNRLYWYRQTLGQGPEFLTYFQNEAQLEKSRLLSDRFSAERPKGSFSTLEIQRTEQGDSAMYLCASSGSRLTSGNTIYFGEGSWLTVV.

CDR3 amino acids: CASSQMVEQPQHF. Written as DNA, the CDR3 is TGTGCCAGCAGCCAAATGGTTGAGCAGCCCCAGCATTTT. The V gene is TRBV3-1 (or the pseudogene TRBV3-2), the J gene TRBJ1-5; D gene uncertain. The length of the CDR3 is 13 residues. Trimming left V 2 bases short and J 7 bases short, with 9 bases between. CDR1 and CDR2 (germline): LGHDT, YNNKEL (reference sequence).

Here the CDR3 reads CASSPGIAGYNEQFF. The CDR3 region has the DNA TGTGCCAGCAGCCCCGGGATAGCGGGATACAATGAGCAGTTCTTC. The rearrangement links TRBV7-9 to TRBJ2-1; 8 positions match TRBD2. The CDR3 totals 15 residues. The V gene's germline CDR1 is SEHNR and CDR2 FQNEAQ (reference sequence). Trimming at V came to 5 bases and at J to 4 bases, leaving 7 bases not matched to a gene.

CDR3 residues: CASSGNRGLSYNEQFF. The CDR3 DNA is TGTGCCAGCTCAGGAAACAGGGGGCTCTCCTACAATGAGCAGTTCTTC. The genes are TRBV18 and TRBJ2-1, with 9 bases lining up with TRBD1. CDR3 length: 16 amino acids. Germline V gene data show CDR1 as KGHSH and CDR2 as LQKENI. V lost 5 bases to trimming and J lost 0 bases; unmatched junction nucleotides: 5. The complete variable domain, with remaining parts taken from reference TRBV18 and TRBJ2-1, reads NAGVMQNPRHLVRRRGQEARLRCSPMKGHSHVYWYRQLPEEGLKFMVYLQKENIIDESGMPKERFSAEFPKEGPSILRIQQVVRGDSAAYFCASSGNRGLSYNEQFFGPGTRLTVL.

This chain links TRBV27 with TRBJ1-2; D may be TRBD1 (6 bases). Germline CDR1 and CDR2: MNHEY and SMNVEV (reference sequence). CDR3 length: 14 residues. V gave up 3 bases and J gave up 2 bases, with 10 bases separating them. CDR3 residues: CASSFRDTNYGYTF. The CDR3 nucleotides are TGTGCCAGCAGTTTTCGGGACACCAACTATGGCTACACCTTC.